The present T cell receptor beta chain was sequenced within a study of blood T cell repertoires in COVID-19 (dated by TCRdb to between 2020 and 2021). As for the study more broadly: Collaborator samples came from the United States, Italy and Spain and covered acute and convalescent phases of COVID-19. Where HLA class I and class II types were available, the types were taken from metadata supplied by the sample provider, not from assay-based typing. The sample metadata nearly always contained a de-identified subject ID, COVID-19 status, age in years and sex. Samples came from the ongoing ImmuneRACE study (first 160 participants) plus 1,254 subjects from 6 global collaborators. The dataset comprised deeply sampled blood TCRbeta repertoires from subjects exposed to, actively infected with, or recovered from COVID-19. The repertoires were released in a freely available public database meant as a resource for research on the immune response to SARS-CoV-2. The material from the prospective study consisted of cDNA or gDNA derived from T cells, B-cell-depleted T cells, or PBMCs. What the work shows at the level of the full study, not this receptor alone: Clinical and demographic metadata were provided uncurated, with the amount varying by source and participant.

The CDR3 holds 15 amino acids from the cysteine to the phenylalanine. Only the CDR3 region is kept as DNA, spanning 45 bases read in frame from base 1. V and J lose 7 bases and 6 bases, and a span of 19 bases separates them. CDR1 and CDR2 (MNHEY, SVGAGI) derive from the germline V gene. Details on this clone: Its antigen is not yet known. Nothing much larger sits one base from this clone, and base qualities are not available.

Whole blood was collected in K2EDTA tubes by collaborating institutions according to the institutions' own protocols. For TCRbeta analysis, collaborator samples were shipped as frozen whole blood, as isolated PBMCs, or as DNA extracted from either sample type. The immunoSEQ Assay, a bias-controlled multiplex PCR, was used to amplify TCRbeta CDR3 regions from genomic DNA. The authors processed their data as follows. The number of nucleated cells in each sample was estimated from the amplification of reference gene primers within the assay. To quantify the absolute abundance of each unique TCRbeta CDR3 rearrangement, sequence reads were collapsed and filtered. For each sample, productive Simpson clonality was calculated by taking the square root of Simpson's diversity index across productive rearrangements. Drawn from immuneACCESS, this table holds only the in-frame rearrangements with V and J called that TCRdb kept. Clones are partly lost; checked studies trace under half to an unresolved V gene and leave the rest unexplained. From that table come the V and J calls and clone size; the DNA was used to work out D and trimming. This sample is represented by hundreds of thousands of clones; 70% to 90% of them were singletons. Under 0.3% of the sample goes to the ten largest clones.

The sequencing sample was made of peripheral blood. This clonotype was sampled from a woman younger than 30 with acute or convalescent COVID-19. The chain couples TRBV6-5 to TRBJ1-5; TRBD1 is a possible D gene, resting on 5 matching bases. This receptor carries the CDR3 CASISGRGWGQPQHF. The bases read TGTGCCAGCATATCTGGAAGGGGTTGGGGTCAGCCCCAGCATTTT.